This paragraph reports one T cell receptor beta chain. The antigen is undetermined. This CDR3 is 14 amino acids long. V was trimmed by 3 bases and J by 1 base, leaving 9 bases between them. A second PCR of 7 to 11 cycles used a sample-barcoded 5' primer and a J-beta primer mix. Through a template-switch adaptor with 12 random nucleotides, each cDNA molecule received a tag. TCRdb called the 5' RACE reads again in MiXCR, with one record for every CDR3 protein. The sample consists of 1.5 million or so distinct CDR3 sequences, around 42% of them appearing once. The sample comes from a study of blood T cells in healthy people across ages. Regarding the study as a whole: The diversity estimates, figures obtained from one million T cells, were considered underestimates.

They isolated at least 6.5 million PBMCs from each sample. The TCR comes from a young woman in good health. The gene calls are TRBV12-3 or TRBV12-4 and TRBJ1-1; D is uncertain. The sample taken for sequencing was blood. CDR3 region: CASSFRGRNTEAFF. Here the CDR3 DNA reads TGTGCCAGCAGTTTTCGGGGTCGGAACACTGAAGCTTTCTTT.